This is a list of T cell receptor beta chains from one sample in a study of blood T cell repertoires in COVID-19. Sequenced by immunoSEQ multiplex PCR; TCRdb stores in-frame clones only, minus some. Among 150,000 to 200,000 clones, 90% were seen once, and the ten largest hold roughly a sixth. Sequencing was done on a sample of peripheral blood. The receptor set was obtained from a man aged 60-69 years with active or convalescent COVID-19. The CDR3 runs from the conserved cysteine through the conserved F or W. D genes are given only for firm matches. Where a row states a size, it is once, few, many or the class of an expanded clone; other rows omit it.

TRBV5-1	TRBD1	TRBJ2-5	NA	CASSSRTGGRQETQYF	TGCGCCAGCAGCTCCCGGACAGGGGGACGGCAAGAGACCCAGTACTTC
TRBV12-2	NA	TRBJ2-1	NA	CASRLGHHSGNEQFF	TGTGCAAGTCGCCTGGGACACCACTCAGGCAATGAGCAGTTCTTC
TRBV18	TRBD1	TRBJ1-5	NA	CASSRQGLGNQPQHF	TGTGCCAGCTCACGACAGGGGTTGGGCAATCAGCCCCAGCATTTT
TRBV5-1	TRBD1	TRBJ1-6	NA	CASSSRDRGVYNSPLHF	TGCGCCAGCAGCTCTCGGGACAGAGGGGTCTATAATTCACCCCTCCACTTT
TRBV18	NA	TRBJ1-2	NA	CASSPDEGGNYGYTF	TGTGCCAGCTCACCTGACGAGGGTGGGAACTATGGCTACACCTTC
TRBV10-3	NA	TRBJ1-2	NA	CAISEYRDKNYGYTF	TGTGCCATCAGTGAATACCGGGACAAGAACTATGGCTACACCTTC
TRBV21-1	NA	TRBJ1-1	NA	CASSNVYPGQQNTEAFF	TGTGCCAGCAGCAACGTTTACCCGGGACAGCAGAACACTGAAGCTTTCTTT
TRBV29-1	NA	TRBJ1-1	NA	CSVELENTEAFF	TGCAGCGTTGAGTTAGAGAACACTGAAGCTTTCTTT
TRBV6-1	NA	TRBJ1-2	NA	CASSEPQDSYGYTF	TGTGCCAGCAGTGAACCACAAGACAGCTATGGCTACACCTTC
TRBV27	NA	TRBJ1-1	NA	CASKSRDRFTEAFF	TGTGCCAGCAAGAGCAGAGACAGGTTCACTGAAGCTTTCTTT
TRBV10-2	NA	TRBJ2-1	NA	CASSDLLAPGNNEQFF	TGCGCCAGCAGTGATTTATTGGCCCCGGGGAACAATGAGCAGTTCTTC
TRBV6-4	TRBD1	TRBJ2-7	NA	CASKSGQGSYEQYF	TGTGCCAGCAAGTCGGGACAGGGGAGCTACGAGCAGTACTTC
TRBV5-1	NA	TRBJ1-1	NA	CASSLLSDTEAFF	TGCGCCAGCAGCCTATTATCGGACACTGAAGCTTTCTTT
TRBV4-1	TRBD1	TRBJ1-2	NA	CASSREPDRGYGYTF	TGCGCCAGCAGCCGCGAACCAGACAGGGGCTATGGCTACACCTTC
TRBV19	TRBD1	TRBJ1-6	NA	CASSRTGLSPLHF	TGTGCCAGTAGCAGGACAGGGCTCTCACCCCTCCACTTT
TRBV21-1	NA	TRBJ1-3	NA	CASSKDTGISGNTIYF	TGTGCCAGCAGCAAAGACACAGGGATCTCTGGAAACACCATATATTTT
TRBV6-1	NA	TRBJ1-3	NA	CASSDPDRRGNTIYF	TGTGCCAGCAGTGATCCCGACAGGCGAGGAAACACCATATATTTT
TRBV5-1	TRBD1	TRBJ1-1	few	CASSYTGTGSTEAFF	TGCGCCAGCAGCTACACTGGGACAGGGTCCACTGAAGCTTTCTTT
TRBV28	NA	TRBJ2-7	NA	CASRSRYEQYF	TGTGCCAGCAGGTCTAGGTACGAGCAGTACTTC
TRBV4-1	TRBD1	TRBJ1-5	once	CASSQDAGTGPSNQPQHF	TGCGCCAGCAGCCAAGACGCCGGGACAGGCCCTAGCAATCAGCCCCAGCATTTT
TRBV11-2	NA	TRBJ1-1	NA	CASSLAGNTEAFF	TGTGCCAGCAGCTTAGCGGGGAACACTGAAGCTTTCTTT
TRBV5-1	NA	TRBJ1-1	NA	CASSYRGGQNTEAFF	TGCGCCAGCAGCTATAGGGGGGGACAGAACACTGAAGCTTTCTTT
TRBV18	TRBD2	TRBJ2-3	NA	CASSPPSGVRDTQYF	TGTGCCAGCTCACCACCTAGCGGGGTTAGAGATACGCAGTATTTT
TRBV5-4	TRBD1	TRBJ1-3	NA	CASSLGTGKMHGNTIYF	TGTGCCAGCAGCTTGGGGACAGGGAAAATGCATGGAAACACCATATATTTT
TRBV19	NA	TRBJ1-4	NA	CASSLDRPRADEKLFF	TGTGCCAGTAGTCTCGACAGGCCTCGGGCCGATGAAAAACTGTTTTTT
TRBV3-1/TRBV3-2	TRBD1	TRBJ2-7	NA	CASSQAWDSPYEQYF	TGTGCCAGCAGCCAAGCATGGGACAGTCCCTACGAGCAGTACTTC
TRBV27	TRBD1	TRBJ1-5	once	CASSQQGARQPQHF	TGTGCCAGCAGTCAGCAGGGGGCACGGCAGCCCCAGCATTTT
TRBV19	TRBD1	TRBJ1-1	once	CASSTKGQAPRTEAFF	TGTGCCAGTAGTACCAAAGGACAGGCCCCACGGACTGAAGCTTTCTTT
TRBV3-1/TRBV3-2	NA	TRBJ1-1	NA	CASSQGSGNTEAFF	TGTGCCAGCAGCCAAGGATCGGGGAACACTGAAGCTTTCTTT
TRBV6-2/TRBV6-3	TRBD2	TRBJ2-3	NA	CASSYFGLAGEKGDTQYF	TGTGCCAGCAGTTACTTTGGACTAGCGGGAGAGAAGGGAGATACGCAGTATTTT
TRBV5-1	TRBD1	TRBJ1-2	NA	CASSPGTDGGYTF	TGCGCCAGCAGCCCAGGGACAGACGGTGGCTACACCTTC
TRBV30	TRBD1	TRBJ2-2	NA	CAWTGGYITGELFF	TGTGCCTGGACAGGGGGCTACATCACCGGGGAGCTGTTTTTT
TRBV5-1	TRBD2	TRBJ2-1	once	CASSPRSGTTGDEQFF	TGCGCCAGCAGCCCAAGGTCCGGGACTACAGGCGATGAGCAGTTCTTC
TRBV25-1	TRBD2	TRBJ2-1	NA	CASSELRGLADNEQFF	TGTGCCAGCAGTGAATTGAGGGGACTAGCGGACAATGAGCAGTTCTTC
TRBV19	TRBD1	TRBJ1-5	NA	CATKPPKGAPFRSNQPQHF	TGTGCCACGAAACCCCCGAAGGGGGCCCCGTTCCGTAGCAATCAGCCCCAGCATTTT
TRBV4-2	NA	TRBJ1-3	NA	CASSQDMRGSGNTIYF	TGTGCCAGCAGCCAAGATATGAGGGGGTCTGGAAACACCATATATTTT
TRBV2	NA	TRBJ2-7	NA	CASSPTGYEQYF	TGTGCCAGCAGTCCGACGGGTTACGAGCAGTACTTC
TRBV6-1	TRBD1	TRBJ1-1	NA	CASSEAGQGAGTEAFF	TGTGCCAGCAGTGAAGCGGGACAGGGGGCAGGCACTGAAGCTTTCTTT
TRBV5-1	TRBD1	TRBJ2-2	NA	CASSSGTGGPGELFF	TGCGCCAGCAGCTCCGGGACAGGGGGTCCCGGGGAGCTGTTTTTT
TRBV7-2	NA	TRBJ1-2	NA	CASSFFEGYTF	TGTGCCAGCAGCTTTTTTGAGGGCTACACCTTC
TRBV20-1	NA	TRBJ2-1	NA	CSAPQHNEQFF	TGCAGTGCGCCACAGCACAATGAGCAGTTCTTC
TRBV3-1/TRBV3-2	NA	TRBJ1-2	NA	CASSQDEVGGGYTF	TGTGCCAGCAGCCAAGATGAAGTCGGGGGTGGCTACACCTTC
TRBV6-1	TRBD2	TRBJ2-5	NA	CASSEVPTSGGETQYF	TGTGCCAGCAGTGAAGTTCCTACTAGCGGGGGGGAGACCCAGTACTTC
TRBV18	TRBD1	TRBJ1-1	NA	CASSPFLRTGGTEAFF	TGTGCCAGCTCCCCTTTTTTGAGGACAGGGGGCACTGAAGCTTTCTTT